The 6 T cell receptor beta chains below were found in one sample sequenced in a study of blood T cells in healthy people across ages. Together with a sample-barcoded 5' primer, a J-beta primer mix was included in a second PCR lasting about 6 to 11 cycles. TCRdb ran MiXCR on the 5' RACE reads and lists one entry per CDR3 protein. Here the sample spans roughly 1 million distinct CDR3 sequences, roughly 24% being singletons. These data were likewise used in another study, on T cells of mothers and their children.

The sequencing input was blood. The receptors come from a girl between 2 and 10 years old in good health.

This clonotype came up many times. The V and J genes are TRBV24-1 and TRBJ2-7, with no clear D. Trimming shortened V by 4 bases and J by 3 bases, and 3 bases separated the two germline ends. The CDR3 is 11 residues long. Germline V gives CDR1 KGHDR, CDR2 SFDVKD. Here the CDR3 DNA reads TGTGCCACCAGTGAGGGCTACGAGCAGTACTTC. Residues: CATSEGYEQYF.

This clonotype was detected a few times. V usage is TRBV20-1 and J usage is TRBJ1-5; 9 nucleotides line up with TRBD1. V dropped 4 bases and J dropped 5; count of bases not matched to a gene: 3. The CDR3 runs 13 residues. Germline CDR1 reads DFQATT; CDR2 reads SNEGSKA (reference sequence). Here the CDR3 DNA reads TGCAGTGCTACCGGGACAGGGTATCAGCCCCAGCATTTT. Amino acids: CSATGTGYQPQHF.

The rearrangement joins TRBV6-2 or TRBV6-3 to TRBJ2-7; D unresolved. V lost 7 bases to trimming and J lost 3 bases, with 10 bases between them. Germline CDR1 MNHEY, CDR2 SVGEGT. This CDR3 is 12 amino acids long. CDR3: CASTRNHYEQYF. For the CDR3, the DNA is TGTGCCAGCACTAGGAATCACTACGAGCAGTACTTC.

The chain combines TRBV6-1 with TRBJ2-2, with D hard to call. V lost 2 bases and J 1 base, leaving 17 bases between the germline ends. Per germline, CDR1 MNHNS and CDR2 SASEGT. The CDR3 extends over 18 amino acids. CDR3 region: CASSETFWRPLNTGELFF. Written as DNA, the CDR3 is TGTGCCAGCAGTGAAACCTTTTGGCGGCCCCTGAACACCGGGGAGCTGTTTTTT.

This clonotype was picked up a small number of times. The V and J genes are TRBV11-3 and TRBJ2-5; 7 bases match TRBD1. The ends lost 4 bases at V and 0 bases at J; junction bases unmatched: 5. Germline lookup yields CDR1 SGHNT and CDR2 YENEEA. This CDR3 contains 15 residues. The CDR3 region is CASSSLTGYQETQYF. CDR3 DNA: TGTGCCAGCAGCTCCCTGACAGGGTACCAAGAGACCCAGTACTTC. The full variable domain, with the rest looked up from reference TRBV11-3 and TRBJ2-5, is EAGVVQSPRYKIIEKKQPVAFWCNPISGHNTLYWYLQNLGQGPELLIRYENEEAVDDSQLPKDRFSAERLKGVDSTLKIQPAELGDSAVYLCASSSLTGYQETQYFGPGTRLLVL.

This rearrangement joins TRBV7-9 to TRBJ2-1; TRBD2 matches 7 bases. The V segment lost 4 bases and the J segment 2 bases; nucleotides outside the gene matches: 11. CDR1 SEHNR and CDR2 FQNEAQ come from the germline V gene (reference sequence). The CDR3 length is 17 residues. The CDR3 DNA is TGTGCCAGCAGCTCCTTGGTGCGGGAGTTTCCCTACAATGAGCAGTTCTTC. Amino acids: CASSSLVREFPYNEQFF.